What follows are 21 T cell receptor beta chains derived from one specimen sequenced in a study of CD8 T cells in Susac syndrome (dated by TCRdb to about 2019). Receptor amplification or capture employed the immunoSEQ multiplex PCR assay. RNA was extracted using the RNeasy kit, and roughly 0.5 to 1 microgram was reverse transcribed with random hexamers. The raw public data were reprocessed by TCRdb itself: fastp quality trimming at Q25, MiXCR clonotype calling, in-frame beta chains only. Rows with a matching CDR3 protein are joined into one entry that keeps the most common DNA and genes. A total of around 79,000 distinct CDR3 sequences appear in this sample, 94% of them only once. The top ten hold 0.52% of the sample. The sequencing sample was made of CD8+ T cells from PBMCs. The receptors stem from a human donor with Susac syndrome.

This chain links TRBV4-1 with TRBJ2-1; possibly TRBD2 for D (7 bases). V was cut by 1 base and J by 5 bases, with 15 bases left in between. The CDR3 contains 16 residues. Germline-derived CDR1 and CDR2 are MGHRA and YSYEKL. DNA for the CDR3: TGCGCCAGCAGCCAAGGAGGGGGGGGGCTTAACAATGAGCAGTTCTTC. The encoded protein is CASSQGGGGLNNEQFF.

The chain employs TRBV20-1 and TRBJ2-7; a possible D gene is TRBD2 (5 bases). Germline CDR1 DFQATT, CDR2 SNEGSKA (reference sequence). The CDR3 has 11 amino acids. V lost 6 bases, J lost 7 bases, and 13 bases lay in between. This chain's CDR3 is CSAKVRGEQYF. In nucleotides, the CDR3 is TGCAGTGCCAAGGTCCGGGGAGAGCAGTACTTC.

V and J are TRBV3-1 and TRBJ2-2; no definite D call. The germline gives CDR1 LGHDT, CDR2 YNNKEL (reference sequence). The CDR3 totals 15 residues. Trimming removed 1 base from V and 0 bases from J, with 6 bases in between. CDR3 residues: CASSQVQPNTGELFF. In nucleotides, the CDR3 is TGTGCCAGCAGCCAAGTACAACCGAACACCGGGGAGCTGTTTTTT.

The rearrangement joins TRBV5-1 to TRBJ1-6, with 8 bases aligning to TRBD1. The CDR3 consists of 19 residues. Germline CDR1 SGHRS, CDR2 YFSETQ. V gave up 0 bases and J gave up 1 base; unmatched junction bases: 9. The CDR3 loop is CASSLEGRGLSSYNSPLHF. CDR3 coding DNA: TGCGCCAGCAGCTTGGAGGGCAGGGGGCTTTCGTCCTATAATTCACCCCTCCACTTT.

This CDR3 reads CASSLDPGEQYF. The CDR3, as DNA: TGTGCCAGCAGCTTAGACCCGGGAGAGCAGTACTTC. This sequence joins TRBV11-2 and TRBJ2-7, with D possibly TRBD2 on 5 matching bases. Looked up from germline, CDR1 is SGHAT and CDR2 is FQNNGV. The CDR3 is 12 residues long. V dropped 0 bases and J dropped 7 bases, with 7 bases sitting between them.

The genes are TRBV5-1 and TRBJ1-1; D is ambiguous. Trimming left V 2 bases short and J 1 base short, with 15 bases between. The CDR3 contains 16 residues. Germline values: CDR1 SGHRS, CDR2 YFSETQ. DNA of the CDR3: TGCGCCAGCAGCTTACGATCGGGAGCCTCGAACACTGAAGCTTTCTTT. Encoded protein: CASSLRSGASNTEAFF.

The gene calls are TRBV12-3 or TRBV12-4 and TRBJ2-2; possible D gene TRBD1, 5 bases. The CDR3 runs to 13 residues. The ends were cut back, 3 bases at V and 7 bases at J, with 9 bases in the middle. In DNA, the CDR3 is TGTGCCAGCAGTTTCTGGACAAACGGGGAGCTGTTTTTT. Encoded protein: CASSFWTNGELFF.

The genes are TRBV2 and TRBJ1-5; 7 positions agree with TRBD1. The CDR3 is 16 amino acids. Germline lookup yields CDR1 SNHLY and CDR2 FYNNEI. After removal of 3 bases from V and 1 base from J, the junction contained 6 bases not matched to a gene. In DNA form, the CDR3 reads TGTGCCAGCAGTGATTTCCGGGACAGCAGCAATCAGCCCCAGCATTTT. The encoded protein is CASSDFRDSSNQPQHF.

The chain combines TRBV9 with TRBJ2-5; D call uncertain. This CDR3 region has 15 residues. Trimming removed 3 bases from V and 0 bases from J, with 12 bases in between. Germline-derived CDR1 and CDR2 are SGDLS and YYNGEE. The CDR3 spells CASSALDSHQETQYF. In DNA, the CDR3 is TGTGCCAGCAGCGCCCTCGACTCCCACCAAGAGACCCAGTACTTC.

This clonotype showed up just once. This chain uses TRBV11-1 with TRBJ2-7; D gene unclear. This CDR3 region has 15 residues. Per the germline V gene, CDR1 is SGHAT and CDR2 is FQDESV (reference sequence). V gave up 1 base and J gave up 0 bases, with 10 bases separating them. The CDR3 nucleotides read TGTGCCAGCAGCTTAGAAGTGGCGAGCTCCTACGAGCAGTACTTC. Its translation: CASSLEVASSYEQYF. The full variable domain, completed using reference TRBV11-1 and TRBJ2-7, is EAEVAQSPRYKITEKSQAVAFWCDPISGHATLYWYRQILGQGPELLVQFQDESVVDDSQLPKDRFSAERLKGVDSTLKIQPAELGDSAMYLCASSLEVASSYEQYFGPGTRLTVT.

This chain joins TRBV6-5 and TRBJ1-1, with no clear D. The CDR3 contains 13 residues. The germline V gene has CDR1 MNHEY and CDR2 SVGAGI. Trimming removed 2 bases from V and 4 bases from J, with 8 bases in between. CDR3: CASSYGKSTEAFF. The CDR3 coding sequence is TGTGCCAGCAGTTACGGCAAATCCACTGAAGCTTTCTTT.

This clonotype has only one observation. The chain couples TRBV27 to TRBJ1-1, with D maybe TRBD1 (6 bases). From germline, CDR1 is MNHEY and CDR2 SMNVEV (reference sequence). The CDR3 has 15 amino acids. V gave up 2 bases and J gave up 6 bases, with 16 bases separating them. Here the CDR3 reads CASSLLTGSGPEAFF. The DNA of the CDR3 is TGTGCCAGCAGTTTACTAACAGGGTCGGGACCTGAAGCTTTCTTT.

This chain uses TRBV7-9 with TRBJ1-2, with 7 bases that match TRBD1. The CDR3 has 16 residues. The germline gives CDR1 SEHNR, CDR2 FQNEAQ (reference sequence). The V and J ends lost 5 bases and 1 base, in that order; junction bases with no gene match: 10. CDR3 in amino acids: CASSLRQGGDNYGYTF. CDR3 nucleotides: TGTGCCAGCAGCCTGCGACAGGGCGGAGATAACTATGGCTACACCTTC.

This chain uses TRBV7-9 with TRBJ2-7; 8 bases fit TRBD1. The CDR3 sequence is 14 residues long. Germline V gene sequence: CDR1 SEHNR, CDR2 FQNEAQ (reference sequence). The V and J ends lost 5 bases and 2 bases, in that order; junction bases with no gene match: 5. This CDR3 is CASSNRDRTYEQYF. In DNA, the CDR3 is TGTGCCAGCAGCAACCGGGACAGGACCTACGAGCAGTACTTC.

The chain has TRBV12-3 or TRBV12-4 and TRBJ1-2; TRBD1 is a possible D gene (6 bases). The CDR3 totals 12 residues. V dropped 7 bases and J dropped 5 bases, with 11 bases sitting between them. CDR3 loop: CASTLRGYGYTF. As DNA, the CDR3 is TGTGCCAGCACCCTAAGGGGGTATGGCTACACCTTC.

This chain joins TRBV2 and TRBJ2-7; D might be TRBD2 (6 bases). Per the germline V gene, CDR1 is SNHLY and CDR2 is FYNNEI. Trimming took 3 bases from V and 4 from J, leaving 10 bases between them. This CDR3 is built from 13 residues. CDR3 sequence (DNA): TGTGCCAGCAGTGAGGGACTTCCTTACGAGCAGTACTTC. Protein product: CASSEGLPYEQYF.

The DNA for the CDR3 is TGTGCCAGCTCGGAAAGGTCGGGGTTAAGGGAGACCCAGTACTTC. Protein: CASSERSGLRETQYF. This chain joins TRBV7-8 and TRBJ2-5; a possible D gene is TRBD2 (5 bases). The CDR3 sequence is 15 residues long. CDR1 SGHVS and CDR2 FQNEAQ come from the germline V gene. V was shortened by 8 bases and J by 5 bases, with 21 bases between the two germline ends.

V gene TRBV20-1 combines with J gene TRBJ2-5; D possibly corresponds to TRBD2 (6 bases). The CDR3 length is 14 residues. Trimming took 5 bases from V and 4 from J, leaving 17 bases between them. The V gene's germline CDR1 is DFQATT and CDR2 SNEGSKA (reference sequence). The CDR3 DNA reads as TGCAGTGCTGCCGCGGGGCTTTTCAGAGAGACCCAGTACTTC. Protein: CSAAAGLFRETQYF.

The gene calls are TRBV23-1 and TRBJ2-5, with a weak D call TRBD2 (6 bases). TRBV23-1 is noted as an ORF with a role that remains uncertain. V was cut by 10 bases and J by 5 bases, with 20 bases left in between. The CDR3 consists of 14 residues. The CDR3 DNA reads as TGCGCCACCTCCTGGGACTTCCCGGTTGAGACCCAGTACTTC. It yields the protein CATSWDFPVETQYF.

V usage is TRBV2 and J usage is TRBJ2-2; D remains unclear. The CDR3 extends over 12 amino acids. V was trimmed by 3 bases and J by 4 bases, leaving 3 bases between them. Germline-derived CDR1 and CDR2 are SNHLY and FYNNEI. The CDR3 DNA is TGTGCCAGCAGTGAGTTCACCGGGGAGCTGTTTTTT. Protein: CASSEFTGELFF.

The V gene is TRBV6-6, the J gene TRBJ1-2; D may be TRBD1 (5 bases). V lost 5 bases, J lost 3 bases, and 10 bases lay in between. CDR3 length: 13 amino acids. CDR1 is MNHNY and CDR2 is SVGAGI in the germline V gene (reference sequence). The CDR3, as DNA: TGTGCCAGCAGTCATCAGGGAGACTATGGCTACACCTTC. The encoded protein is CASSHQGDYGYTF.